This T cell receptor (beta chain) stems from a study of cytomegalovirus exposure and HLA in healthy donors. The wider study: From HLA-typed donors, an early data release held approximately 85 million unique TCRs. Notes on the study in general: Based on reports, TCR beta sequences accurately predicted HLA-A and HLA-B alleles for most subjects. A few chains tied to CMV proved CMV antigen-specific in vitro.

Nominal health characterized the donors when sampled, though unrecorded immune exposures were likely. V lost 0 bases and J lost 5; bases outside the gene matches: 5. CDR3 size: 15 residues. The germline V gene encodes CDR1 SGHRS and CDR2 YFSETQ. The PCR ran on 60 Vbeta and 13 Jbeta primers. TCRdb keeps only in-frame clones here, not all; method: immunoSEQ multiplex PCR. The sample has fewer than 150,000 clones; 73% are singletons. As for this clone: The antigen is not known.

J is TRBJ2-5 and V is TRBV5-1; 9 positions agree with TRBD2. The sample taken for sequencing was PBMCs. The sequence was obtained from a middle-aged woman in good health and CMV-seronegative. In nucleotides, the CDR3 is TGCGCCAGCAGCTTGGGGGGGACTAGCCAGGAGACCCAGTACTTC. Translation gives CASSLGGTSQETQYF.